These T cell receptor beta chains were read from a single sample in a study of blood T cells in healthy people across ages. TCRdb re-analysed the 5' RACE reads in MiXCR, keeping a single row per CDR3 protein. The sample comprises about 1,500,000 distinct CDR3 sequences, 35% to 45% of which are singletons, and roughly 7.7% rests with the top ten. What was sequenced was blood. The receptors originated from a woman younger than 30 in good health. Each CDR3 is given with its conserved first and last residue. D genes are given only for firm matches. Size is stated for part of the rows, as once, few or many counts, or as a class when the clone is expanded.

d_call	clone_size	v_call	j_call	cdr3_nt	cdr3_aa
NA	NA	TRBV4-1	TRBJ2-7	TGCGCCAGCAGCCAAGATGGGTCGGGGAGCTCCTACAATGAGCAGTACTTC	CASSQDGSGSSYNEQYF
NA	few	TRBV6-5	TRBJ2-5	TGTGCCAGCCTAGACTACAGTAAAGAGACCCAGTACTTC	CASLDYSKETQYF
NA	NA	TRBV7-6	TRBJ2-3	TGTGCCAGCAGCTCCCCCGGGTGGGGACAAACCACAGATACGCAGTATTTT	CASSSPGWGQTTDTQYF
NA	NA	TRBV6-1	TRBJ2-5	TGTGCCAGCAGTGCCCACACCAGGGGCCGCCAGCATGAGCAGTACTTC	CASSAHTRGRQHEQYF
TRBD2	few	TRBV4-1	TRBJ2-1	TGCGCCAGCAGGAGCGGGGGGGTATACAATGAGCAGTTCTTC	CASRSGGVYNEQFF
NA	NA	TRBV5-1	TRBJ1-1	TGCGCCAGCAGCTTGGGCGGAGCCCTGAACACTGAAGCTTTCTTT	CASSLGGALNTEAFF
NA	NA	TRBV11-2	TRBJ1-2	TGTGCCAGCAGCTTTTCACCAGGGGATTATGGCTACACCTTC	CASSFSPGDYGYTF
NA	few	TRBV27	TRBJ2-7	TGTGCCAGCAGTTTACGGCCCCCGACAGGGACTAGCTCCTACGAGCAGTACTTC	CASSLRPPTGTSSYEQYF
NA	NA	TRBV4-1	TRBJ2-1	TGCGCCAGCAGCCAAGACCCCAGGCAGGGGAGAGATGAGCAGTTCTTC	CASSQDPRQGRDEQFF
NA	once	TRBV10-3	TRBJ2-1	TGTGCCATCAGTGAGTCTCCCCAACAAGGGACCCAGTTCTTC	CAISESPQQGTQFF
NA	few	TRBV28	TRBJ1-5	TGTGCCAGCAGTCATGACAGTGGCAATCAGCCCCAGCATTTT	CASSHDSGNQPQHF
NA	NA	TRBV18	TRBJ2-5	TGTGCCAGCTCACCACCAGGGTGGGAGACCCAGTACTTC	CASSPPGWETQYF
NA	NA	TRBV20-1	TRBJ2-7	TGCAGTGCCAGGCCATCGGGGGAAAACGAGCAGTACTTC	CSARPSGENEQYF
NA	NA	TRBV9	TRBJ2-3	TGTGCCAGCAGCGTTAGGTATAGCGGCACAGATACGCAGTATTTT	CASSVRYSGTDTQYF
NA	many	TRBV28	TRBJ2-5	TGTGCCACAAGCGGCACAAAAGAGACCCAGTACTTC	CATSGTKETQYF
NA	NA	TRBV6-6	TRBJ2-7	TGTGCCAACAGTCCGGAGTTCCTAGACGAGCAGTACTTC	CANSPEFLDEQYF
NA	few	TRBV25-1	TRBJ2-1	TGTGCCAGCAGGGATGATAATGGGCAGTTCTTC	CASRDDNGQFF
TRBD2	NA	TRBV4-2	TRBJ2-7	TGTGCCAGCAGCCAGGAACTAGCGGGGGGCCAATACGAGCAGTACTTC	CASSQELAGGQYEQYF
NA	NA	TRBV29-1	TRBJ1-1	TGCAGCGTGGTGGGTGGCACTGAAGCTTTCTTT	CSVVGGTEAFF
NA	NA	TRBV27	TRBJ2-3	TGTGCCAGCAGAACTTGCGACACCTTCCGCACGCAGTATTTT	CASRTCDTFRTQYF
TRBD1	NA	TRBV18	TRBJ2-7	TGTGCCAGCTCACCACTGGGACAGGGAGTACAGTACTTC	CASSPLGQGVQYF
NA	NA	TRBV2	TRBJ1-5	TGTGCCAGCACGCGAACGGGGGATCAGCCCCAGCATTTT	CASTRTGDQPQHF